Shown below are 5 T cell receptor beta chains from a single sample sequenced in a study of cytomegalovirus exposure and HLA in healthy donors (dated by TCRdb to about 2017). Library generation was performed with the immunoSEQ multiplex PCR assay. For the multiplex PCR, a mixture combining 60 forward primers for TCR Vbeta segments and 13 reverse primers for TCR Jbeta segments was used. This immuneACCESS table, as held by TCRdb, lists in-frame sequences with V and J called but not all clones. Of the missing ones, under half trace to an unresolved V gene in checked studies; the others have no known cause. The sample contains under 150,000 clones, around 83% of them found a single time. The top ten clones comprise 8.1% of the sample. Sample: PBMCs. These receptors originate from a woman between 50 and 59 years old in good health and CMV-seropositive.

The J gene is TRBJ1-1, the V gene TRBV19; tentative D call: TRBD1 (6 bases). Germline V gene sequence: CDR1 LNHDA, CDR2 SQIVND (reference sequence). The CDR3 is 15 amino acids. The ends were cut back, 4 bases at V and 5 bases at J, with 17 bases in the middle. CDR3 DNA sequence: TGTGCCAGTAGTAAGGGGGACGGAGGAACAACTGAAGCTTTCTTT. Its protein product is CASSKGDGGTTEAFF.

The gene calls are TRBV30 and TRBJ1-2; perhaps TRBD1 as D (6 bases). The germline V and J ends were trimmed by 6 bases and 2 bases, with 13 bases remaining between them. This CDR3 contains 13 residues. Germline V gene sequence: CDR1 GTSNPN, CDR2 SVGIG (reference sequence). The CDR3 reads CACPRGQNYGYTF. The CDR3 nucleotides are TGTGCCTGCCCGAGGGGACAAAACTATGGCTACACCTTC.

Worth noting for this clone: The same CDR3 is also encoded by other DNA sequences in this sample. This chain uses TRBV6-1 with TRBJ1-1; TRBD1 is a possible D gene (5 bases). V gave up 5 bases and J gave up 3 bases, with 10 bases separating them. Germline V gene lookup returns CDR1 MNHNS and CDR2 SASEGT. This CDR3 contains 13 residues. DNA of the CDR3: TGTGCCAGCAGTTGGGGGGGAGACACTGAAGCTTTCTTT. This encodes CASSWGGDTEAFF.

The chain employs TRBV7-3 and TRBJ1-6; the D gene is possibly TRBD1 (5 bases). The CDR3 has 13 residues. V was shortened by 1 base and J by 9 bases, with 7 bases between the two germline ends. CDR1 is SGHTA, CDR2 FQGTGA, per germline. The DNA for the CDR3 is TGTGCCAGCAGCTTAAGGGGCCCTTCACCCCTCCACTTT. This sequence encodes CASSLRGPSPLHF.

The rearrangement links TRBV5-1 to TRBJ2-3, with D perhaps TRBD2 (6 bases). Germline V gene data show CDR1 as SGHRS and CDR2 as YFSETQ. This CDR3 has 15 residues. Deletions cut 3 bases from V and 0 bases from J, with 11 bases between. The CDR3 DNA follows: TGCGCCAGCAGCTCCCAGCGGGCCAGCACAGATACGCAGTATTTT. Amino acids: CASSSQRASTDTQYF.